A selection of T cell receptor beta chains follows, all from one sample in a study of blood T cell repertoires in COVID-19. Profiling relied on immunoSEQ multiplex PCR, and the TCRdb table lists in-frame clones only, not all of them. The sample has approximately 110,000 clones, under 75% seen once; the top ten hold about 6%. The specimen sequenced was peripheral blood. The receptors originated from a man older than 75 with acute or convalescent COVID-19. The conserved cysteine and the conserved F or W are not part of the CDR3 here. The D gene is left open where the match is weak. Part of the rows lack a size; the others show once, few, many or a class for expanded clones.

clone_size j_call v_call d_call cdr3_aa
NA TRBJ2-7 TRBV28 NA ASSLAGRDEQY
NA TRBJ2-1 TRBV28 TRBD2 ASSTSGIYNEQF
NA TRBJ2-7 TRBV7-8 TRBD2 ASSPAGAREQY
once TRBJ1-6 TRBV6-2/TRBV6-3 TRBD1 ASSYFGQGANNSPLH
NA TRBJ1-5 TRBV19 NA ASSINGGLNQPQH
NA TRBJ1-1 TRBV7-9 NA ASSLNRAGAEAF
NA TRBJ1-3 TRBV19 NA ASIRGHRAD
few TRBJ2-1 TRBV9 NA ASSVQGSSYNEQF
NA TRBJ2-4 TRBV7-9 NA ASSTSLRTSRKNIQY
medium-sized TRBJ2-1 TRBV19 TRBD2 ASSMVDLLADSYNEQF
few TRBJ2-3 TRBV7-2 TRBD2 ASSRGRAGPDTQY
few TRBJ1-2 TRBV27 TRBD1 ASSLSGTGRYGYT
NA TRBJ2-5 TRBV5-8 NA ASSFFDRQETQY
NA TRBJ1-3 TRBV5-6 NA ASSLVGPSGNTIY
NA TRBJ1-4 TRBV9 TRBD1 ASSPRQGPTNEKLF
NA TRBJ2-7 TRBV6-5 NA ASSLQRHNEQY
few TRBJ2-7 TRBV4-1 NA ASSQDPLYEQY
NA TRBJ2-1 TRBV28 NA ASTQQGWDEQF
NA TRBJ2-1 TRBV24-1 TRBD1 ATSDPTGGRGEQF
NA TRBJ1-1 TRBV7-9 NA ASSPNRSEAF
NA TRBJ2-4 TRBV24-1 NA ATSEPGGGIQY
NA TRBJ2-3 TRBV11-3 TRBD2 ASSLSGSNTDTQY
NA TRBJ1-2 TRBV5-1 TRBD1 ASSLSQGEWGYT